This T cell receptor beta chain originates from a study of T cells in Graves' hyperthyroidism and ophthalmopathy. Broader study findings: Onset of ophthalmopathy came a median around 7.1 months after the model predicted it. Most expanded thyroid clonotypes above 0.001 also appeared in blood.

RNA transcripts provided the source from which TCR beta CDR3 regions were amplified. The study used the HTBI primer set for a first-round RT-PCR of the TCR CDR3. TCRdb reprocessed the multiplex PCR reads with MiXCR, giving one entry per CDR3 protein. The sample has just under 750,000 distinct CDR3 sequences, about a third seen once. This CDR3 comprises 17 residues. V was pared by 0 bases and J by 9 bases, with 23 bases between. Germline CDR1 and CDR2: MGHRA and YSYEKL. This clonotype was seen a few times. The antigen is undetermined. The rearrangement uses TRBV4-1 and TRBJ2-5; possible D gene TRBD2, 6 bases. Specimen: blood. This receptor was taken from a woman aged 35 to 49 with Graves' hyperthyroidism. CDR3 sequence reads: CASSQDLGRPVGEAQYF. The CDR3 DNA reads TGCGCCAGCAGCCAAGATTTAGGCCGTCCCGTGGGGGAGGCCCAGTACTTC.